This T cell receptor (beta chain) derives from a study of human T cells and chemical hapten exposure. The time point was: patch test 1, 2 weeks after DPC sensitization. Sample treatment: therapeutic diphenylcyclopropenone sensitization with weekly scalp DPC. MiXCR, run by TCRdb on the RACE reads, gives a single entry per CDR3 protein. The sample consists of about 82,000 distinct CDR3 sequences, over 8.5% of them appearing once. This clonotype has a handful of counts. Germline trimming cut 5 bases from V and 3 bases from J; bases unmatched to any gene: 7. CDR3 size: 14 residues. Looked up from germline, CDR1 is PRHDT and CDR2 is FYEKMQ (reference sequence).

The receptor comes from a woman in her forties or fifties with alopecia areata. Some clones in this sample may be carry-over from other donors' samples. The chain joins TRBV13 to TRBJ2-7, with 7 bases identical to TRBD1. Sequenced material: whole blood, taken in connection with sensitization to the hapten diphenylcyclopropenone (DPC). CDR3 protein: CASSKRDSSYEQYF. Written as DNA, the CDR3 is TGTGCCAGCAGCAAAAGGGACAGCAGCTACGAGCAGTACTTC. The whole variable domain, filled in from reference TRBV13 and TRBJ2-7, reads AAGVIQSPRHLIKEKRETATLKCYPIPRHDTVYWYQQGPGQDPQFLISFYEKMQSDKGSIPDRFSAQQFSDYHSELNMSSLELGDSALYFCASSKRDSSYEQYFGPGTRLTVT.